The 18 T cell receptor beta chains presented below share a single source sample, sequenced in a study of radiotherapy plus CTLA-4 blockade in lung cancer. The data were produced by immunoSEQ multiplex PCR, yet TCRdb's version contains in-frame clones alone and is incomplete. The sample holds 85,000 to 100,000 clones, about two thirds seen once. The sequences come from peripheral blood, collected from a patient treated with radiotherapy plus ipilimumab. These receptors all come from a human donor with non-small cell lung cancer that progressed on radiotherapy plus ipilimumab.

V usage is TRBV6-1 and J usage is TRBJ1-1; 11 bases agree with TRBD1. From germline, CDR1 is MNHNS and CDR2 SASEGT. Germline trimming cut 5 bases from V and 11 bases from J; bases unmatched to any gene: 10. The CDR3 extends over 14 amino acids. The CDR3 coding sequence is TGTGCCAGCAGTACCCCACCCGGGACAGGGGGTGCTTTCTTT. It specifies CASSTPPGTGGAFF.

V gene TRBV13 combines with J gene TRBJ1-1, with D possibly TRBD1 on 5 matching bases. The germline V gene has CDR1 PRHDT and CDR2 FYEKMQ (reference sequence). Trimming stripped 4 bases from V and 5 bases from J, with 17 bases between. This CDR3 region has 15 residues. CDR3 region: CASSWGLIRGTEAFF. Here the CDR3 DNA reads TGTGCCAGCAGCTGGGGACTGATAAGGGGAACTGAAGCTTTCTTT.

The rearrangement uses TRBV19 and TRBJ2-5, with a possible D match to TRBD1 (5 bases). V lost 5 bases and J lost 2, with 9 bases in between. This CDR3 region has 13 residues. From germline, CDR1 is LNHDA and CDR2 SQIVND (reference sequence). The DNA of the CDR3 is TGTGCCAGTAGTCGTGGGGCGCAAGAGACCCAGTACTTC. This sequence encodes CASSRGAQETQYF.

Concerning this clone: This specimen includes other DNA sequences encoding the same CDR3. The chain uses TRBV27 and TRBJ2-7, with D perhaps TRBD1 (5 bases). The V gene lost 2 bases and the J gene lost 3 bases, with 11 bases spanning the gap. The CDR3 has 14 residues. CDR1 MNHEY and CDR2 SMNVEV come from the germline V gene (reference sequence). The DNA for the CDR3 is TGTGCCAGCAGTTTAGGGGCTGGGGTCTACGAGCAGTACTTC. Translation: CASSLGAGVYEQYF.

This chain links TRBV5-5 with TRBJ1-1; 8 bases fit TRBD1. V lost 4 bases to trimming and J lost 0 bases; unmatched junction nucleotides: 8. CDR3 size: 16 residues. Looked up from germline, CDR1 is SGHKS and CDR2 is YYEKEE (reference sequence). CDR3 nucleotides: TGTGCCAGCAGCCCCGGACAGGGCCCCATGAACACTGAAGCTTTCTTT. Protein product: CASSPGQGPMNTEAFF. Based on the CDR3 plus reference TRBV5-5 and TRBJ1-1, the full variable domain is DAGVTQSPTHLIKTRGQQVTLRCSPISGHKSVSWYQQVLGQGPQFIFQYYEKEERGRGNFPDRFSARQFPNYSSELNVNALLLGDSALYLCASSPGQGPMNTEAFFGQGTRLTVV.

V gene TRBV6-9 combines with J gene TRBJ2-2; no definite D call. This CDR3 contains 15 residues. V was pared by 2 bases and J by 2 bases, with 9 bases between. The germline CDR1 and CDR2 sequences are MNHGY and SVAAGI. The CDR3 protein is CASSYRPLNTGELFF. DNA for the CDR3: TGTGCCAGCAGTTATCGGCCGCTAAACACCGGGGAGCTGTTTTTT.

Comments on this clone: The same CDR3 can be traced to other DNA sequences in this sample. This chain connects TRBV19 to TRBJ1-2, with D perhaps TRBD1 (6 bases). Trimming removed 1 base at V and 4 bases at J, with 7 bases between. Germline assignment: CDR1 LNHDA and CDR2 SQIVND (reference sequence). The CDR3 is 13 residues long. The CDR3 DNA reads as TGTGCCAGTAGTATAGTGGACAGCTATGGCTACACCTTC. The encoded protein is CASSIVDSYGYTF.

This clone was seen more than once but under ten times. The chain uses TRBV4-3 and TRBJ1-6, with TRBD1 matching over 9 bases. This CDR3 region has 14 residues. V was pared by 2 bases and J by 10 bases, with 3 bases of the junction left unmatched. Germline V gives CDR1 LGHNA, CDR2 YSLEER. CDR3 region: CASSQKGQGSPLHF. The CDR3 DNA reads TGCGCCAGCAGCCAAAAAGGACAGGGGTCACCCCTCCACTTT.

The chain combines TRBV9 with TRBJ2-1; D gene uncertain. The CDR3 sequence is 12 residues long. The germline V gene has CDR1 SGDLS and CDR2 YYNGEE. Trimming removed 4 bases from V and 10 bases from J, with 12 bases in between. The CDR3 sequence is CASSSGGPEQFF. The CDR3 DNA sequence: TGTGCCAGCAGCTCCGGTGGGCCAGAGCAGTTCTTC.

This chain links TRBV11-1 with TRBJ2-1; D assignment may be TRBD1 or TRBD2 (7 bases each). Germline CDR1 and CDR2: SGHAT and FQDESV (reference sequence). The CDR3 is 13 amino acids. V was trimmed by 6 bases and J by 8 bases, leaving 14 bases between them. CDR3 protein: CASRGRDSYEQFF. The CDR3 DNA follows: TGTGCCAGCAGGGGGAGGGACAGTTATGAGCAGTTCTTC.

This chain links TRBV5-1 with TRBJ1-5; 8 bases fit TRBD1. The V and J ends lost 0 bases and 6 bases, in that order; junction bases with no gene match: 8. Germline V gene sequence: CDR1 SGHRS, CDR2 YFSETQ. The CDR3 totals 16 residues. This chain's CDR3 is CASSLEAQGAGQPQHF. CDR3 in DNA: TGCGCCAGCAGCTTGGAGGCCCAGGGGGCCGGTCAGCCCCAGCATTTT.

Only one count was recorded for this clone. The chain joins TRBV11-1 to TRBJ2-3, with 11 bases matching TRBD2. Germline V gene lookup returns CDR1 SGHAT and CDR2 FQDESV (reference sequence). This CDR3 is built from 15 residues. The J segment lost 2 bases and the V segment lost 4 bases, leaving 2 bases of the junction unmatched. CDR3 amino acids: CASSSSGRLTDTQYF. Written as DNA, the CDR3 is TGTGCCAGCAGCTCTAGCGGGAGGCTCACAGATACGCAGTATTTT.

Concerning this clone: The identical CDR3 is also encoded by other nucleotide sequences in the sample. This sequence joins TRBV5-1 and TRBJ2-1, with 11 bases identical to TRBD1. Unmatched junction bases numbered 1, after V lost 2 bases and J lost 6 bases. The CDR3 is made up of 14 amino acids. In germline, CDR1 is SGHRS, CDR2 YFSETQ. CDR3 DNA sequence: TGCGCCAGCAGCTTAGGGACAGGGGGCAATGAGCAGTTCTTC. Residues: CASSLGTGGNEQFF.

To note about this clone: The junction departs from the called germline gene at one end, perhaps through a read error. Within the sample, other DNA sequences also encode this same CDR3. The chain carries TRBV5-5 and TRBJ1-1; TRBD1 might be the D (5 bases). The length of the CDR3 is 16 residues. Germline assignment: CDR1 SGHKS and CDR2 YYEKEE (reference sequence). DNA of the CDR3: TGCGCCAGCAGCCTATCCTGGGGGGAGGGGATCACTGAAGCTTTCTTT. Encoded protein: CASSLSWGEGITEAFF.

The chain joins TRBV4-1 to TRBJ1-1, with D maybe TRBD1 (5 bases). Germline V gene lookup returns CDR1 MGHRA and CDR2 YSYEKL. This CDR3 is built from 15 residues. V lost 8 bases and J 1 base, leaving 17 bases between the germline ends. CDR3 sequence (DNA): TGCGCCAGCGGGCTAGGGCAGGGCTCGAACACTGAAGCTTTCTTT. Amino acids: CASGLGQGSNTEAFF.

This chain links TRBV9 with TRBJ2-5; the match to TRBD2 covers 9 bases. The V gene end was trimmed by 0 bases and the J gene end by 1 base; junction bases not matched to a gene: 7. Germline CDR1 reads SGDLS; CDR2 reads YYNGEE. CDR3 length: 17 residues. The CDR3, as DNA: TGTGCCAGCAGCGTAGTAGGGGCGGGGGGGACCCAAGAGACCCAGTACTTC. Its translation is CASSVVGAGGTQETQYF.

This sequence joins TRBV7-9 and TRBJ1-1; maybe TRBD1 (5 bases). The CDR3 is 14 amino acids. Trimming stripped 3 bases from V and 0 bases from J, with 8 bases between. Germline CDR1 SEHNR, CDR2 FQNEAQ (reference sequence). The CDR3 bases are TGTGCCAGCAGCTTGGGGGGATTGAACACTGAAGCTTTCTTT. This translates into CASSLGGLNTEAFF.

The chain joins TRBV10-3 to TRBJ2-1, with D perhaps given as TRBD1 or TRBD2 (5 bases each). CDR3 length: 15 amino acids. Germline V gene data show CDR1 as ENHRY and CDR2 as SYGVKD. Trimming pared 11 bases from V and 0 bases from J, leaving 17 bases between. In DNA, the CDR3 is TGTGCCCAATCGAGGGGCCACCTCTCCTACAATGAGCAGTTCTTC. Its protein is CAQSRGHLSYNEQFF.